Listed here are 22 T cell receptor beta chains from one sample, sequenced in a study of long-term antiretroviral therapy in people with HIV. Researchers ran immunoSEQ v3.0 at survey level. Generated by immunoSEQ multiplex PCR, the TCRdb table keeps only in-frame clones and is missing some. The data contain roughly 28,000 clones, around 78% of them singletons. The material sequenced was unsorted PBMCs, taken 1.5 years before starting antiretroviral therapy. The source of these receptors is a man aged 18 to 29 with HIV.

This clone occurred once. The chain uses TRBV9 and TRBJ1-3; 8 bases fit TRBD1. The CDR3 is 16 residues long. Trimming removed 7 bases from V and 1 base from J; junction bases left unmatched: 10. Per the germline V gene, CDR1 is SGDLS and CDR2 is YYNGEE. CDR3 region: CASLVRTGKSGNTIYF. The CDR3 region has the DNA TGTGCCAGCTTAGTGAGGACAGGGAAATCTGGAAACACCATATATTTT. Combining the CDR3 with reference TRBV9 and TRBJ1-3 gives the whole variable domain DSGVTQTPKHLITATGQRVTLRCSPRSGDLSVYWYQQSLDQGLQFLIQYYNGEERAKGNILERFSAQQFPDLHSELNLSSLELGDSALYFCASLVRTGKSGNTIYFGEGSWLTVV.

There are a few counts of this clone. This chain connects TRBV15 to TRBJ1-2; weak D call: TRBD1 (5 bases). Germline V gives CDR1 LNHNV, CDR2 YYDKDF (reference sequence). Trimming shortened V by 6 bases and J by 0 bases, and 8 bases separated the two germline ends. There are 13 residues in the CDR3. The DNA of the CDR3 is TGTGCCACCAGGGACACAACTAACTATGGCTACACCTTC. Translating gives CATRDTTNYGYTF.

This clone was detected only a few times. The chain recombines TRBV7-6 with TRBJ2-1; 8 nucleotides align to TRBD2. From germline, CDR1 is SGHVS and CDR2 FNYEAQ. V lost 6 bases to trimming and J lost 7 bases; unmatched junction nucleotides: 11. The CDR3 extends over 15 amino acids. CDR3 residues: CASSLSGGPSNEQFF. CDR3 coding DNA: TGTGCCAGCAGTTTAAGCGGGGGCCCCTCAAATGAGCAGTTCTTC.

CDR3 sequence reads: CASSQTRWEQYF. Written as DNA, the CDR3 is TGTGCCAGCAGCCAAACCCGCTGGGAGCAGTACTTC. The chain joins TRBV14 to TRBJ2-7; D is uncertain. V lost 2 bases and J lost 7, with 9 bases in between. CDR3 length: 12 amino acids. Per germline, CDR1 SGHDN and CDR2 FVKESK.

This clone has only a few counts. This chain uses TRBV19 with TRBJ1-1; possibly TRBD1 for D (6 bases). V was shortened by 6 bases and J by 3 bases, with 11 bases between the two germline ends. This CDR3 has 13 residues. Germline V CDR1 and CDR2: LNHDA, SQIVND (reference sequence). The CDR3 region has the DNA TGTGCCAGTAGATCGGACAGCTACACTGAAGCTTTCTTT. The encoded protein is CASRSDSYTEAFF.

This clone is labeled as medium-sized. The rearrangement joins TRBV11-2 to TRBJ2-2; tentatively, D is TRBD2 (6 bases). Germline CDR1 SGHAT, CDR2 FQNNGV. V was shortened by 4 bases and J by 9 bases, with 18 bases between the two germline ends. This CDR3 contains 15 residues. This CDR3 reads CASSSIAEGRRELFF. DNA of the CDR3: TGTGCCAGCAGCTCCATAGCGGAAGGGCGGCGGGAGCTGTTTTTT.

The gene calls are TRBV7-2 and TRBJ2-5; D is undetermined. The CDR3 runs 14 residues. With 1 base removed from V and 4 bases from J, the gap between germline ends came to 10 bases. Germline lookup yields CDR1 SGHTA and CDR2 FQGNSA. CDR3 bases: TGTGCCAGCAGCTTAGAGGCTAGGGTAGAGACCCAGTACTTC. Protein product: CASSLEARVETQYF.

The rearrangement joins TRBV4-1 to TRBJ2-1; 7 bases align to TRBD2. Trimming removed 3 bases from V and 7 bases from J; junction bases left unmatched: 3. This CDR3 has 13 amino acids. The germline V gene has CDR1 MGHRA and CDR2 YSYEKL. CDR3 loop: CASSQTGGNEQFF. CDR3 nucleotides: TGCGCCAGCAGCCAGACGGGGGGAAATGAGCAGTTCTTC.

This clone was detected only once. One end of the junction is discordant with germline, which a read error may explain. The chain is built from TRBV11-2 and TRBJ2-5; 12 nucleotides agree with TRBD2. CDR1 SGHAT and CDR2 FQNNGV come from the germline V gene. The CDR3 loop spans 13 amino acids. CDR3 DNA: TGTGCCAGCAGCTTAGCCCTCGGACTAGCGGGAAACTTC. It is translated as CASSLALGLAGNF.

The chain has TRBV2 and TRBJ1-5; TRBD1 is a possible D gene (5 bases). CDR1 is SNHLY and CDR2 is FYNNEI in the germline V gene. Between the trimmed V and J ends, which lost 0 bases and 3 bases, there was a span of 15 bases. CDR3 length: 17 amino acids. The CDR3 spells CASSEANRPYHNQPQHF. For the CDR3, the DNA is TGTGCCAGCAGTGAAGCGAACAGGCCCTACCACAATCAGCCCCAGCATTTT.

The chain recombines TRBV7-9 with TRBJ2-1; 9 bases map to TRBD1. After removal of 6 bases from V and 2 bases from J, the junction contained 5 bases not matched to a gene. Germline loops: CDR1 SEHNR, CDR2 FQNEAQ (reference sequence). The CDR3 consists of 15 residues. In DNA form, the CDR3 reads TGTGCCAGCAGGGGCGGGACAGGGCCCTACAATGAGCAGTTCTTC. Residues: CASRGGTGPYNEQFF.

The rearrangement uses TRBV5-1 and TRBJ2-2, with D possibly being TRBD1 or TRBD2 (6 bases each). Germline CDR1 reads SGHRS; CDR2 reads YFSETQ. Trimming pared 7 bases from V and 6 bases from J, leaving 13 bases between. The CDR3 is 13 residues long. As DNA, the CDR3 is TGCGCCAGCGTTCTCGGGGGCCCCGGGGAGCTGTTTTTT. It translates to CASVLGGPGELFF.

The genes are TRBV6-6 and TRBJ2-1; 7 positions agree with TRBD2. From germline, CDR1 is MNHNY and CDR2 SVGAGI (reference sequence). The junction had 4 bases not matched to a gene; V was cut back by 5 bases and J by 9 bases. The length of the CDR3 is 12 residues. For the CDR3, the DNA is TGTGCCAGCAGTCGAGCGGGATTTGAGCAGTTCTTC. Protein: CASSRAGFEQFF.

This sequence joins TRBV6-1 and TRBJ2-2, with D maybe TRBD2 (7 bases). Trimming pared 3 bases from V and 3 bases from J, leaving 8 bases between. From germline, CDR1 is MNHNS and CDR2 SASEGT. This CDR3 is 14 amino acids long. In nucleotides, the CDR3 is TGTGCCAGCAGTGAGGGGGGGCACACCGGGGAGCTGTTTTTT. As protein: CASSEGGHTGELFF.

The chain couples TRBV5-4 to TRBJ1-1, with TRBD1 matching 8 bases. CDR1 SGHNT and CDR2 YYREEE come from the germline V gene (reference sequence). Losses at the gene ends were 4 bases for V and 5 bases for J; bases not matched to a gene: 7. The CDR3 is 14 amino acids. The CDR3 here is CASSMDRVGTEAFF. CDR3 bases: TGTGCCAGCAGCATGGACAGGGTGGGGACTGAAGCTTTCTTT.

On this clone: In the same sample, other DNA sequences code for this CDR3. This chain connects TRBV19 to TRBJ2-7, with D tentatively TRBD2 (6 bases). With 1 base removed from V and 5 bases from J, the gap between germline ends came to 9 bases. This CDR3 contains 13 residues. Per germline, CDR1 LNHDA and CDR2 SQIVND (reference sequence). CDR3 region: CASSIAWGDEQYF. The DNA of the CDR3 is TGTGCCAGTAGTATAGCGTGGGGGGACGAGCAGTACTTC.

The chain is built from TRBV7-3 and TRBJ1-4, with D possibly being TRBD1 (5 bases). V was shortened by 2 bases and J by 7 bases, with 8 bases between the two germline ends. Per the germline V gene, CDR1 is SGHTA and CDR2 is FQGTGA. The CDR3 is 13 residues long. In nucleotides, the CDR3 is TGTGCCAGCAGCTTATGGGGGGGTGAAAAACTGTTTTTT. Protein product: CASSLWGGEKLFF.

The V gene is TRBV6-1, the J gene TRBJ2-5; tentatively, D is TRBD2 (5 bases). V lost 11 bases to trimming and J lost 5 bases, with 18 bases between them. The CDR3 consists of 13 residues. The V gene's germline CDR1 is MNHNS and CDR2 SASEGT. CDR3 in DNA: TGTGCCTCCAACCCAGGAGGCTGGGAGACCCAGTACTTC. The encoded protein is CASNPGGWETQYF.

The rearrangement uses TRBV30 and TRBJ2-7, with 7 positions matching TRBD1. Germline V gene data show CDR1 as GTSNPN and CDR2 as SVGIG (reference sequence). The V and J ends lost 3 bases and 0 bases, in that order; junction bases with no gene match: 11. This CDR3 contains 16 residues. The CDR3 region is CAWRGKTGTGSYEQYF. The CDR3 DNA reads as TGTGCCTGGAGGGGGAAGACAGGGACGGGCTCCTACGAGCAGTACTTC.

CDR3 sequence (DNA): TGTGCCAGCAGTCACCGGGACAGGGGCCCAGATACGCAGTATTTT. This encodes CASSHRDRGPDTQYF. The gene calls are TRBV6-5 and TRBJ2-3; TRBD1 matches at 10 bases. After removal of 5 bases from V and 4 bases from J, the junction contained 6 bases not matched to a gene. The CDR3 length is 15 residues. Germline V gene lookup returns CDR1 MNHEY and CDR2 SVGAGI.

The rearrangement uses TRBV6-1 and TRBJ2-3; tentatively, D is TRBD1 (6 bases). In germline, CDR1 is MNHNS, CDR2 SASEGT. Trimming stripped 4 bases from V and 5 bases from J, with 19 bases between. CDR3 length: 16 residues. In DNA, the CDR3 is TGTGCCAGCAGTGGGAACCCAGGGGTAGGGAGAGATACGCAGTATTTT. It encodes CASSGNPGVGRDTQYF.

The V call is TRBV30, the J call TRBJ1-5; D ambiguous. The germline V and J ends were trimmed by 5 bases and 6 bases, with 17 bases remaining between them. The CDR3 is made up of 14 amino acids. Germline V gene sequence: CDR1 GTSNPN, CDR2 SVGIG (reference sequence). CDR3 DNA sequence: TGTGCCTGGTCCTTCGGAGAGATCCGTCAGCCCCAGCATTTT. This sequence encodes CAWSFGEIRQPQHF.